The TCR beta chain described here comes from a study of T cell changes during pregnancy in multiple sclerosis. This clone was seen a single time. Trimming took 1 base from V and 7 from J, leaving 10 bases between them. The CDR3 sequence is 13 residues long. Germline CDR1 and CDR2: SGHVS and FNYEAQ. Sequencing used immunoSEQ multiplex PCR; TCRdb keeps in-frame clones, though not all of them. The sample lists about 62,000 clones; 70% to 90% were seen once. The rearrangement joins TRBV7-6 to TRBJ1-1; possibly TRBD1 for D (6 bases). The sequence was collected from a female donor with multiple sclerosis, enrolled in a pregnancy study. The material sequenced was peripheral blood, taken in the first trimester of pregnancy. The CDR3 loop reads CASSLGTADEAFF. Written as DNA, the CDR3 is TGTGCCAGCAGCTTAGGGACAGCGGATGAAGCTTTCTTT.